This T cell receptor (beta chain) was recovered during a study of shared clonotypes between healthy human individuals. On the study more broadly: Each donor's CD8 memory used one plate, CD8 naive two, each CD4 subset three.

Using immunoSEQ multiplex PCR, the repertoire was profiled, and TCRdb retains in-frame clones only, with some absent. The sample contains about 960,000 clones, approximately 80% of which appear only once. This CDR3 spans 11 amino acids. The germline V gene has CDR1 SNHLY and CDR2 FYNNEI. V was cut by 6 bases and J by 8 bases, with 9 bases left in between. The origin of this receptor is a man aged 18 to 35 in good health. The sequenced sample consisted of memory CD4+ T cells sorted from blood. Described subset: CD45RA-negative fraction. This chain uses TRBV2 with TRBJ2-3; D is possibly TRBD2 (5 bases). The CDR3 DNA follows: TGTGCCAGCAGCTACAGCGGTACGCAGTATTTT. Its protein is CASSYSGTQYF.